This T cell receptor (beta chain) was obtained from a study of OX40 agonist ivuxolimab in advanced cancers. Looking at the study overall: Ivuxolimab was a fully human IgG2 agonistic monoclonal antibody targeting the costimulatory receptor OX40 (CD134). Prior anti-PD-1, anti-PD-L1 or anti-CTLA-4 therapy was permitted, and about 40% of dose-escalation patients had received checkpoint inhibitors. In the dose-escalation cohort, around four fifths of patients were male, and the mean age was about 55 years, with a range of 23 to 79. The point of sequencing TCRbeta in the periphery was to test whether ivuxolimab changed TCR sequence diversity and drove clonal T-cell expansion. Partial responses occurred in three dose-escalation patients, of whom one had hepatocellular carcinoma and two had cutaneous melanoma. Intravenous ivuxolimab was administered to patients every 2 weeks at six dose levels: 0.01, 0.1, 0.3, 1.5, 3 and 10 mg/kg. The paper describes the monotherapy dose-escalation part (N ≈ 52 patients) of the phase I trial of ivuxolimab. Of the approximately 54 dose-escalation patients, hepatocellular carcinoma was present in about 19, melanoma in some 15, renal cell carcinoma in 9 and head and neck cancer in 9. The full study reports these points: After ivuxolimab, CD8+ T cells had more expanded clones than CD4+ T cells on average. Low levels of normalized T-cell clonal expansion were also shown by some nonresponding patients. At doses of 0.1 to 3.0 mg/kg, clonal expansion of both CD4+ and CD8+ blood T cells was observed from baseline to week 6. In the 0.1-3.0 mg/kg groups, partial responders had among the lowest normalized peripheral clonal expansion, particularly in CD8+ T cells. Antigen specificity was not determined for the clonally expanded peripheral T cells.

A note on this clone: Its antigen is unknown. It has no much larger one-base neighbor in the sample; base qualities were not kept.

To sequence the TCRbeta CDR3 region, genomic DNA was isolated from the sorted cells. The immunoSEQ Assay was used for sequencing of TCRbeta CDR3 regions. What TCRdb holds here is the immuneACCESS table cut down to in-frame rearrangements. Part of the clones is not present; checked against another copy, under half of the missing clones reflect an unresolved V gene, and the others are unexplained. The sample table contains 75,000 to 95,000 clones; only one count was recorded for more than 70% of them. The ten largest make up more than 8.5% of the sample. As encoded in the germline V gene, CDR1 is MNHEY while CDR2 is SVGAGI. From cysteine to phenylalanine, the CDR3 is 11 amino acids long. The retained sequence is limited to the CDR3, 33 bases, with the frame set at the first base. The junction carries 8 bases between V and J, which are trimmed by 5 bases and 6 bases respectively. Patients with autoimmune disease history or receiving systemic immunosuppression were excluded from the trial. Peripheral blood for TCR sequencing was collected from all dose cohorts at baseline, on cycle 4 day 1, and on cycle 7 day 1. Samples came from an open-label, multicenter, first-in-human phase I dose-escalation trial of ivuxolimab. The trial enrolled adults with locally advanced or metastatic head and neck squamous cell, hepatocellular, melanoma or renal cell carcinoma. CD4+ and CD8+ T cells were sorted separately from peripheral blood before TCR sequencing.

This chain joins TRBV6-5 to TRBJ2-7; the D gene remains uncertain. This receptor was identified in an adult with an advanced solid tumor such as melanoma, head and neck, liver or kidney cancer. The source material was CD4+ or CD8+ T cells sorted from blood, sampled in a trial of the OX40 agonist ivuxolimab. The DNA is TGTGCCAGCAGTCTTCGGAGCGAGCAGTACTTC. It codes for CASSLRSEQYF.